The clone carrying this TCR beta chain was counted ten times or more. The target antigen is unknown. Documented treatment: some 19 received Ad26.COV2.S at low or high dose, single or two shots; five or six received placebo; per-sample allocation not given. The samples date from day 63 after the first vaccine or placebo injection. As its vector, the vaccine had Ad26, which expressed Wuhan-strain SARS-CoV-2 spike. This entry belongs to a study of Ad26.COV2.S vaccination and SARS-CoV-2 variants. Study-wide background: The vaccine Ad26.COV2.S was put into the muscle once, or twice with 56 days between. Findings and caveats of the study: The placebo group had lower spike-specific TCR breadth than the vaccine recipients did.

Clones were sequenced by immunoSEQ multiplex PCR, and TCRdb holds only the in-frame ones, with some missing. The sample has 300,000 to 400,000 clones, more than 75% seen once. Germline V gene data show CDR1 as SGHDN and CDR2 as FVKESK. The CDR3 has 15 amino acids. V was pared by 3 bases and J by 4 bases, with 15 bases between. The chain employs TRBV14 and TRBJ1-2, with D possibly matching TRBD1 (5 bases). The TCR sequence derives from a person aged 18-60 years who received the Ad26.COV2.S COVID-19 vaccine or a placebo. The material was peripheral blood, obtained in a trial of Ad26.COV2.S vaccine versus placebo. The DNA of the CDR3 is TGTGCCAGCAGCCAGACCAGGGAAGGCTCCTATGGCTACACCTTC. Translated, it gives CASSQTREGSYGYTF.